This T cell receptor beta chain was observed in a study of identical twins. General study points: Sequences that were out-of-frame, alpha and twin-shared displayed an excess of low generation probability.

This clonotype has only a few counts. Antigen: not known. Unique molecular identifiers were in the cDNA, with template-switch universal primer binding. Via MiXCR, TCRdb re-called the 5' RACE reads, giving one row per CDR3 protein. The sample carries about 900,000 distinct CDR3 sequences, 9% to 15% recorded once. This CDR3 comprises 15 residues. Trimming left V 3 bases short and J 3 bases short, with 14 bases between. Germline loops: CDR1 LNHDA, CDR2 SQIVND (reference sequence). Healthy Caucasians were all of the donors. This sample also appeared in a second study, on yellow fever vaccine responses in identical twins. That work adds: Twin vaccine T cell responses reportedly seemed partly convergent, partly personalized.

The genes are TRBV19 and TRBJ1-2; D might be TRBD1 (5 bases). The receptor was isolated from a woman aged 18-35 years in good health. The sample was PBMCs. The DNA for the CDR3 is TGTGCCAGTAGTATCCCCCGTGGGGGTTACTATGGCTACACCTTC. Protein: CASSIPRGGYYGYTF. Combining the CDR3 with reference TRBV19 and TRBJ1-2 gives the whole variable domain DGGITQSPKYLFRKEGQNVTLSCEQNLNHDAMYWYRQDPGQGLRLIYYSQIVNDFQKGDIAEGYSVSREKKESFPLTVTSAQKNPTAFYLCASSIPRGGYYGYTFGSGTRLTVV.